This passage covers 26 T cell receptor beta chains from one sample sequenced in a study of T-cell reconstitution after alpha-beta-depleted transplantation in children. The TCRbeta library incorporated unique molecular identifiers. TCRdb reprocessed the PCR reads via MiXCR and lists one record per CDR3 protein. Seen here are tens of thousands of distinct CDR3 sequences, just under 5% observed once, and the top ten hold under 20%. This sample comprised PBMCs, mostly from graft donor cells, obtained 180 days after TCRalphabeta/CD19-depleted stem cell transplant. These receptors were taken from a boy younger than two who had a stem cell transplant for acute myeloid leukemia, so the T cells may come from the graft donor.

This clonotype was observed a handful of times. J is TRBJ2-1 and V is TRBV3-1; D tentatively fits TRBD1 or TRBD2 (5 bases each). CDR3 length: 12 residues. Germline V CDR1 and CDR2: LGHDT, YNNKEL (reference sequence). V shed 4 bases and J shed 9 bases, with 10 bases lying between them. CDR3 DNA: TGTGCCAGCAGCCGCAGGGACCTTGAGCAGTTCTTC. Translation: CASSRRDLEQFF.

This clonotype was detected many times. The genes are TRBV27 and TRBJ2-5, with D maybe TRBD1 (6 bases). Trimming left V 2 bases short and J 5 bases short, with 12 bases between. CDR3 length equals 14 residues. Per the germline V gene, CDR1 is MNHEY and CDR2 is SMNVEV (reference sequence). The CDR3 DNA sequence: TGTGCCAGCAGTTTAATACAGGGCGGGGAGACCCAGTACTTC. Translating it yields CASSLIQGGETQYF.

This clonotype was picked up many times. The rearrangement joins TRBV28 to TRBJ1-2; no definite D call. Germline V gene sequence: CDR1 MDHEN, CDR2 SYDVKM. CDR3 size: 12 residues. V was pared by 6 bases and J by 0 bases, with 5 bases between. The CDR3 region has the DNA TGTGCCAGCAGAAGAGCTAACTATGGCTACACCTTC. It encodes CASRRANYGYTF.

The sample holds many counts of this clonotype. J is TRBJ1-5 and V is TRBV5-1, with a tentative D call TRBD1 (6 bases). CDR1 and CDR2 from the germline V gene are SGHRS and YFSETQ. The V and J ends lost 5 bases and 5 bases respectively, with 11 bases between them. The CDR3 extends over 13 amino acids. The CDR3 loop is CASRQGKDQPQHF. CDR3 DNA: TGCGCCAGCAGACAGGGAAAGGATCAGCCCCAGCATTTT. Supplemented by reference TRBV5-1 and TRBJ1-5, the full variable domain reads KAGVTQTPRYLIKTRGQQVTLSCSPISGHRSVSWYQQTPGQGLQFLFEYFSETQRNKGNFPGRFSGRQFSNSRSEMNVSTLELGDSALYLCASRQGKDQPQHFGDGTRLSIL.

Of note for this clonotype: The junction shows a germline mismatch at one end, possibly a read error. This rearrangement joins TRBV11-1 to TRBJ2-6; D is possibly TRBD1 or TRBD2 (7 bases each). This CDR3 comprises 18 residues. The germline V gene has CDR1 SGHAT and CDR2 FQDESV (reference sequence). In DNA, the CDR3 is TGTGCCAGCAGCTTCGCGGCCCAGGGGGGAAGCGGGGCTAACGTCCTGACTTTC. It encodes CASSFAAQGGSGANVLTF.

There are many counts of this clonotype. The gene calls are TRBV18 and TRBJ2-1; D gene uncertain. The CDR3 has 15 residues. From germline, CDR1 is KGHSH and CDR2 LQKENI. V was shortened by 2 bases and J by 3 bases, with 11 bases between the two germline ends. The CDR3 DNA is TGTGCCAGCTCACCAGAGAGACTTTACTACAATGAGCAGTTCTTC. It yields the protein CASSPERLYYNEQFF.

The table lists this clonotype with many counts. The gene calls are TRBV4-2 and TRBJ2-1, with D hard to call. Between the trimmed V and J ends, which lost 0 bases and 3 bases, there was a span of 6 bases. The CDR3 has 14 amino acids. Germline V gene sequence: CDR1 LGHNA, CDR2 YNFKEQ. The CDR3 nucleotides are TGTGCCAGCAGCCAAGATCCAAGCTACAATGAGCAGTTCTTC. Amino acid sequence: CASSQDPSYNEQFF.

In this sample, this clonotype turned up many times. The chain has TRBV20-1 and TRBJ2-7; D may be TRBD1 or TRBD2 (5 bases each). Trimming stripped 1 base from V and 2 bases from J, with 18 bases between. The germline CDR1 and CDR2 sequences are DFQATT and SNEGSKA (reference sequence). This CDR3 is built from 16 residues. The CDR3 sequence is CSARGNLRGPPYEQYV. DNA for the CDR3: TGCAGTGCTAGAGGCAATTTACGGGGCCCACCCTACGAGCAGTACGTC.

This clonotype was counted ten times or more. The chain couples TRBV12-3 or TRBV12-4 to TRBJ2-5; 16 bases map to TRBD2. After removal of 5 bases from V and 3 bases from J, the junction contained 12 bases not matched to a gene. This CDR3 comprises 19 residues. CDR3 bases: TGTGCCAGCAGTCGGGGACTAGCGGGGGGGCCTAGTTATAAAGAGACCCAGTACTTC. Translated, it gives CASSRGLAGGPSYKETQYF.

The sample holds many counts of this clonotype. The V gene is TRBV28, the J gene TRBJ1-6, with D possibly being TRBD1 (5 bases). This CDR3 is built from 14 residues. Germline V gene data show CDR1 as MDHEN and CDR2 as SYDVKM. V lost 3 bases and J lost 8, with 11 bases in between. Here the CDR3 DNA reads TGTGCCAGCAGTTTCGTGAGACAGTATTCACCCCTCCACTTT. Translated: CASSFVRQYSPLHF. Variable domain in full (rest from reference TRBV28 and TRBJ1-6): DVKVTQSSRYLVKRTGEKVFLECVQDMDHENMFWYRQDPGLGLRLIYFSYDVKMKEKGDIPEGYSVSREKKERFSLILESASTNQTSMYLCASSFVRQYSPLHFGNGTRLTVT.

This clonotype was counted many times. This chain uses TRBV5-1 with TRBJ2-6, with TRBD1 matching over 7 bases. The CDR3 spans 16 residues. The germline V gene encodes CDR1 SGHRS and CDR2 YFSETQ. Germline trimming cut 2 bases from V and 0 bases from J; bases unmatched to any gene: 2. The CDR3 reads CASSFGTVSGANVLTF. The CDR3 DNA reads TGCGCCAGCAGCTTCGGGACAGTCTCTGGGGCCAACGTCCTGACTTTC. Complete variable domain (other parts from reference TRBV5-1 and TRBJ2-6): KAGVTQTPRYLIKTRGQQVTLSCSPISGHRSVSWYQQTPGQGLQFLFEYFSETQRNKGNFPGRFSGRQFSNSRSEMNVSTLELGDSALYLCASSFGTVSGANVLTFGAGSRLTVL.

This clonotype was seen at least ten times. V is TRBV4-1 and J is TRBJ2-3, with 10 bases fitting TRBD1. Germline lookup yields CDR1 MGHRA and CDR2 YSYEKL. J lost 3 bases, V lost 1 base, and 4 bases had no gene match. The CDR3 sequence is 16 residues long. The CDR3 region has the DNA TGCGCCAGCAGCCAAGGTCTGGACAGGGGGACAGATACGCAGTATTTT. Translation: CASSQGLDRGTDTQYF.

This clonotype was seen ten or more times. This chain uses TRBV7-9 with TRBJ2-5; 7 nucleotides match TRBD1. The germline V gene encodes CDR1 SEHNR and CDR2 FQNEAQ (reference sequence). This CDR3 is 16 amino acids long. Trimming removed 2 bases from V and 2 bases from J; junction bases left unmatched: 8. The CDR3 sequence is CASSLLSRGQQETQYF. CDR3 in DNA: TGTGCCAGCAGCTTATTGTCCCGGGGACAGCAAGAGACCCAGTACTTC.

This clonotype was observed many times. The V call is TRBV20-1, the J call TRBJ1-2; D is possibly TRBD1 (6 bases). V was pared by 6 bases and J by 4 bases, with 12 bases between. Germline V gene sequence: CDR1 DFQATT, CDR2 SNEGSKA (reference sequence). The CDR3 runs to 12 residues. The CDR3, as DNA: TGCAGTGCCGTGGACAGTCTCTATGGCTACACCTTC. This codes for CSAVDSLYGYTF.

This clonotype was seen ten or more times. CDR3 sequence (DNA): TGTGCCAGCTCTCCAACAGAGGTTGAAGCTTTCTTT. Protein sequence: CASSPTEVEAFF. The genes are TRBV18 and TRBJ1-1; D remains unclear. V lost 6 bases and J 7 bases, leaving 12 bases between the germline ends. The CDR3 totals 12 residues. Per the germline V gene, CDR1 is KGHSH and CDR2 is LQKENI.

This clonotype was counted many times. The chain couples TRBV12-3 or TRBV12-4 to TRBJ1-2, with 9 bases matching TRBD1. The length of the CDR3 is 14 residues. V lost 7 bases, J lost 8 bases, and 11 bases stayed unmatched. Written as DNA, the CDR3 is TGTGCCAGCAAAAACAGGGGGCCCGCTGGGGGCTACACCTTC. Translating gives CASKNRGPAGGYTF.

This clonotype appeared many times. The J gene is TRBJ2-6, the V gene TRBV12-3 or TRBV12-4; D call uncertain. V was cut by 3 bases and J by 1 base, with 7 bases left in between. The CDR3 consists of 15 residues. DNA for the CDR3: TGTGCCAGCAGTTTCGTGGGTTCTGGGGCCAACGTCCTGACTTTC. Amino acids: CASSFVGSGANVLTF.

This clonotype was picked up many times. The J gene is TRBJ2-5, the V gene TRBV5-1, with 8 bases aligning to TRBD2. J was trimmed by 4 bases and V by 0 bases; bases with no gene match: 8. CDR3 length: 16 amino acids. The germline CDR1 and CDR2 sequences are SGHRS and YFSETQ. The CDR3 sequence is CASSLVSGMLLETQYF. CDR3 DNA: TGCGCCAGCAGCTTGGTTAGCGGGATGCTCCTAGAGACCCAGTACTTC.

This clonotype was seen at least ten times. The chain recombines TRBV14 with TRBJ2-7, with 12 bases lining up with TRBD2. Trimming at V came to 3 bases and at J to 5 bases, leaving 8 bases not matched to a gene. The CDR3 sequence is 16 residues long. The germline CDR1 and CDR2 sequences are SGHDN and FVKESK. This CDR3 is CASSQSTSGGEDEQYF. The DNA of the CDR3 is TGTGCCAGCAGCCAGTCGACTAGCGGGGGAGAGGACGAGCAGTACTTC.

This clonotype has ten or more counts. This sequence joins TRBV27 and TRBJ2-5; D ambiguous. The CDR3 sequence is 10 residues long. Trimming took 7 bases from V and 4 from J, leaving 4 bases between them. From germline, CDR1 is MNHEY and CDR2 SMNVEV (reference sequence). The CDR3 DNA reads TGTGCCAGCATGGGAGAGACCCAGTACTTC. Its protein is CASMGETQYF.

This clonotype was detected ten times or more. The V and J genes are TRBV9 and TRBJ2-3; D unresolved. The V and J ends lost 0 bases and 0 bases respectively, with 2 bases between them. The CDR3 has 13 amino acids. Germline V gene data show CDR1 as SGDLS and CDR2 as YYNGEE. CDR3: CASSVVSTDTQYF. The CDR3 nucleotides read TGTGCCAGCAGCGTAGTGAGCACAGATACGCAGTATTTT.

In this sample, this clonotype turned up many times. The CDR3 coding sequence is TGTGCCAGCAGTCCCCGGGACACCGGGGGTGAGTATTTT. Its translation: CASSPRDTGGEYF. V and J are TRBV12-3 or TRBV12-4 and TRBJ2-3; perhaps D is TRBD1 or TRBD2 (6 bases each). The CDR3 is made up of 13 amino acids. Trimming took 5 bases from V and 13 from J, leaving 19 bases between them.

The sample holds many counts of this clonotype. The chain combines TRBV7-3 with TRBJ2-1; D may be TRBD1 or TRBD2 (5 bases each). The V and J ends lost 5 bases and 4 bases respectively, with 15 bases between them. Germline V gene lookup returns CDR1 SGHTA and CDR2 FQGTGA. The CDR3 is made up of 15 amino acids. The CDR3 loop reads CASSQKRDGYNEQFF. The CDR3 nucleotides are TGTGCCAGCAGCCAAAAAAGGGACGGATACAATGAGCAGTTCTTC.

This clonotype was observed at least ten times. The chain uses TRBV10-3 and TRBJ2-7; 11 bases align to TRBD2. There are 14 residues in the CDR3. The V and J ends lost 10 bases and 1 base, in that order; junction bases with no gene match: 6. Per the germline V gene, CDR1 is ENHRY and CDR2 is SYGVKD. The CDR3 DNA reads TGTGCCACCACACTAGCGGGGGTGTCCTACGAGCAGTACTTC. Translating it yields CATTLAGVSYEQYF.

At least ten counts were recorded for this clonotype. The CDR3 coding sequence is TGTGCCAGCAGACCCCCTGGGGTTTACGAGCAGTACTTC. Translation gives CASRPPGVYEQYF. The V gene is TRBV6-2 or TRBV6-3, the J gene TRBJ2-7; D remains ambiguous. The CDR3 is 13 residues long. V lost 6 bases to trimming and J lost 4 bases, with 13 bases between them. CDR1 MNHEY and CDR2 SVGEGT come from the germline V gene.

At least ten counts were recorded for this clonotype. The rearrangement links TRBV25-1 to TRBJ2-7; TRBD2 is a possible D gene (5 bases). The CDR3 has 12 residues. V lost 7 bases and J 3 bases, leaving 10 bases between the germline ends. Per germline, CDR1 MGHDK and CDR2 SYGVNS. The CDR3 protein is CASTGEFYEQYV. The CDR3 DNA is TGTGCCAGCACCGGGGAGTTCTACGAGCAGTACGTC.